The present TCR beta chain was sequenced within a study of T cell responses to AZD1222 COVID-19 vaccine. At the level of the study: Combined were second doses at about 4 or about 12 weeks. Notes on the study in general: Unmutated regions of variants are reportedly targeted by nearly half of spike-specific TCRs. Clonal diversity may have been underestimated in mostly white British donors.

The CDR3 totals 16 residues. In germline, CDR1 is SGHVS, CDR2 FNYEAQ. Trimming took off 0 bases at V and 8 bases at J, with 14 bases between the two ends. Regarding this clone: What it recognizes is unknown.

Assay: immunoSEQ multiplex PCR; the TCRdb copy retains only in-frame clones and omits some. The sample lists around 170,000 clones; roughly 93% were seen once. Here the sequenced sample was peripheral blood, taken on day 0 of AZD1222 vaccination. The sequence derives from an adult in good health. The chain combines TRBV7-6 with TRBJ1-6, with D possibly being TRBD1 (6 bases). In DNA, the CDR3 is TGTGCCAGCAGCTTAGCGGTCAGGGGAGGCGATTCACCCCTCCACTTT. Translating it yields CASSLAVRGGDSPLHF. Combining the CDR3 with reference TRBV7-6 and TRBJ1-6 gives the whole variable domain GAGVSQSPRYKVTKRGQDVALRCDPISGHVSLYWYRQALGQGPEFLTYFNYEAQQDKSGLPNDRFSAERPEGSISTLTIQRTEQRDSAMYRCASSLAVRGGDSPLHFGNGTRLTVT.